The clone carrying this TCR beta chain has more than one count but fewer than ten. This CDR3 is built from 12 residues. Trimming removed 6 bases from V and 7 bases from J; junction bases left unmatched: 2. Germline V CDR1 and CDR2: MNHEY, SVGEGT. The data belong to a study of T cells in Graves' hyperthyroidism and ophthalmopathy. Amplified TCR beta CDR3 regions derived from RNA transcripts. First-round RT-PCR of the TCR CDR3 relied on the HTBI primer set. TCRdb re-derived calls from the multiplex PCR reads in MiXCR, one entry per CDR3 protein. The sample consists of a few hundred thousand distinct CDR3 sequences, 15% to 19% of them appearing once.

The V gene is TRBV6-2 or TRBV6-3, the J gene TRBJ1-5, with 8 bases that match TRBD1. The source material was blood. This sequence originates from a woman aged 25 to 45 with Graves' hyperthyroidism. The CDR3 sequence is CASRTGVQPQHF. Here the CDR3 DNA reads TGTGCCAGCAGGACAGGGGTGCAGCCCCAGCATTTT.